Presented here are 17 T cell receptor beta chains from one specimen sequenced in a study of identical twins. TCRdb re-analysed the 5' RACE reads in MiXCR, keeping a single row per CDR3 protein. The sample yields approximately 670,000 distinct CDR3 sequences, roughly 6% seen once. Sequenced: naive T cells sorted from blood. These receptors were taken from a man between 18 and 29 years old in good health.

This clonotype was observed a handful of times. The chain couples TRBV4-1 to TRBJ2-3; D is undetermined. Trimming stripped 1 base from V and 6 bases from J, with 11 bases between. CDR3 length: 14 residues. Germline CDR1 MGHRA, CDR2 YSYEKL. The DNA for the CDR3 is TGCGCCAGCAGCCAAGTTACTAAGAGGGATACGCAGTATTTT. It codes for CASSQVTKRDTQYF.

The gene calls are TRBV13 and TRBJ2-2; D possibly matches TRBD1 or TRBD2 (5 bases each). Germline CDR1 PRHDT, CDR2 FYEKMQ (reference sequence). The length of the CDR3 is 15 residues. Trimming cost V 4 bases and J 5 bases, with 14 bases left between them. The CDR3 DNA sequence: TGTGCCAGCAGCTCCGGGACGGTGAAAACCGGGGAGCTGTTTTTT. As protein: CASSSGTVKTGELFF.

This clonotype was seen ten or more times. The J gene is TRBJ1-6, the V gene TRBV10-3; TRBD1 matches at 11 bases. The CDR3 extends over 15 amino acids. Germline V CDR1 and CDR2: ENHRY, SYGVKD. Trimming cost V 6 bases and J 9 bases; bases outside gene matches: 7. The CDR3 loop is CAISQGQGGFSPLHF. CDR3 sequence (DNA): TGTGCCATCAGCCAGGGACAGGGGGGATTTTCACCCCTCCACTTT.

The chain links TRBV5-1 to TRBJ2-5; 13 bases map to TRBD2. The germline V gene has CDR1 SGHRS and CDR2 YFSETQ. The CDR3 is 16 amino acids. Trimming took 7 bases from V and 5 from J; bases not matched to a gene: 11. DNA of the CDR3: TGCGCCAGCTCCCGGACTAGCGGGAGTTTAATGGAGACCCAGTACTTC. This codes for CASSRTSGSLMETQYF.

This clonotype has at least ten counts. CDR3: CATGPSEGYTF. The CDR3 bases are TGTGCCACGGGGCCCTCGGAGGGCTACACCTTC. The gene calls are TRBV12-3 or TRBV12-4 and TRBJ1-2; D may be TRBD1 (5 bases). CDR3 length: 11 residues. Trimming cost V 10 bases and J 8 bases, with 14 bases left between them.

This chain links TRBV5-1 with TRBJ2-1; 13 bases are shared with TRBD2. Germline CDR1 SGHRS, CDR2 YFSETQ. The CDR3 spans 16 residues. The junction had 8 bases not matched to a gene; V was cut back by 4 bases and J by 7 bases. The CDR3 sequence is CASSGGLAGPRNEQFF. Written as DNA, the CDR3 is TGCGCCAGCAGCGGGGGACTAGCGGGGCCTAGAAATGAGCAGTTCTTC.

This sequence joins TRBV7-9 and TRBJ2-3; D call uncertain. V lost 10 bases, J lost 2 bases, and 10 bases lay in between. CDR3 length: 12 amino acids. Germline-derived CDR1 and CDR2 are SEHNR and FQNEAQ (reference sequence). The DNA of the CDR3 is TGTGCCACCCACGGGCCCACAGATACGCAGTATTTT. This gives the protein CATHGPTDTQYF.

In this sample, this clonotype turned up many times. The J gene is TRBJ2-7, the V gene TRBV4-3; either TRBD1 or TRBD2 may supply D (5 bases each). The germline V gene has CDR1 LGHNA and CDR2 YSLEER. The CDR3 spans 14 residues. The germline V and J ends were trimmed by 4 bases and 4 bases, with 14 bases remaining between them. The DNA of the CDR3 is TGCGCCAGCAGCCCCTTTGGGGGAGCTTACGAGCAGTACTTC. Its translation: CASSPFGGAYEQYF.

This clonotype was counted at least ten times. The chain is built from TRBV7-8 and TRBJ2-3; D may correspond to TRBD1 or TRBD2 (5 bases each). V shed 5 bases and J shed 6 bases, with 9 bases lying between them. This CDR3 comprises 12 residues. Looked up from germline, CDR1 is SGHVS and CDR2 is FQNEAQ. In nucleotides, the CDR3 is TGTGCCAGCAGCCCCCGGGACGATACGCAGTATTTT. Encoded protein: CASSPRDDTQYF. The full variable domain, completed using reference TRBV7-8 and TRBJ2-3, is GAGVSQSPRYKVAKRGQDVALRCDPISGHVSLFWYQQALGQGPEFLTYFQNEAQLDKSGLPSDRFFAERPEGSVSTLKIQRTQQEDSAVYLCASSPRDDTQYFGPGTRLTVL.

V gene TRBV5-1 combines with J gene TRBJ2-1, with D uncertain. Trimming shortened V by 2 bases and J by 4 bases, and 10 bases separated the two germline ends. Per the germline V gene, CDR1 is SGHRS and CDR2 is YFSETQ. This CDR3 is built from 14 residues. The CDR3 DNA reads TGCGCCAGCAGCTTAACCCAGGCATACAATGAGCAGTTCTTC. Translating it yields CASSLTQAYNEQFF.

Many counts were recorded for this clonotype. The V gene is TRBV5-1, the J gene TRBJ2-1, with D uncertain. Germline V gives CDR1 SGHRS, CDR2 YFSETQ. Trimming left V 5 bases short and J 6 bases short, with 6 bases between. This CDR3 has 11 residues. The CDR3 sequence: CASSFINEQFF. The CDR3 region has the DNA TGCGCCAGCAGTTTCATCAATGAGCAGTTCTTC.

In its sample, this clonotype was seen a few times. The chain carries TRBV7-9 and TRBJ1-2, with 7 bases matching TRBD1. The CDR3 length is 17 residues. After removal of 0 bases from V and 0 bases from J, the junction contained 7 bases not matched to a gene. In germline, CDR1 is SEHNR, CDR2 FQNEAQ (reference sequence). CDR3 nucleotide sequence: TGTGCCAGCAGCTTAGCCACCACCAGGGGGGCTAACTATGGCTACACCTTC. Its protein product is CASSLATTRGANYGYTF.

The table lists this clonotype with many counts. The rearrangement uses TRBV6-1 and TRBJ2-1; 10 bases agree with TRBD2. V trimming: 4 bases; J trimming: 7 bases; junction bases outside the gene matches: 7. Germline CDR1 reads MNHNS; CDR2 reads SASEGT. This CDR3 spans 15 amino acids. CDR3 sequence (DNA): TGTGCCAGCAGTGGGGCCGGAGCGGGAGGGAATGAGCAGTTCTTC. Translated, it gives CASSGAGAGGNEQFF.

The chain combines TRBV12-3 or TRBV12-4 with TRBJ1-2; TRBD1 aligns across 8 bases. V was pared by 7 bases and J by 5 bases, with 9 bases of the junction left unmatched. CDR3 size: 14 residues. DNA of the CDR3: TGTGCCAGCACCACCGGGACAGGACTTTATGGCTACACCTTC. This codes for CASTTGTGLYGYTF.

Ten or more counts support this clonotype. Written as DNA, the CDR3 is TGTGCCAGCAGTCCCAGACAGGGGGCGCCCGAAAAACTGTTTTTT. Its protein product is CASSPRQGAPEKLFF. The rearrangement uses TRBV27 and TRBJ1-4, with 10 nucleotides matching TRBD1. Per germline, CDR1 MNHEY and CDR2 SMNVEV (reference sequence). There are 15 residues in the CDR3. The V segment lost 5 bases and the J segment 8 bases; nucleotides outside the gene matches: 8.

The chain uses TRBV15 and TRBJ2-5; D is unclear. V dropped 0 bases and J dropped 3 bases, with 5 bases sitting between them. The germline V gene has CDR1 LNHNV and CDR2 YYDKDF (reference sequence). The CDR3 totals 13 residues. Here the CDR3 reads CATSRDPKETQYF. The DNA for the CDR3 is TGTGCCACCAGCAGAGACCCAAAAGAGACCCAGTACTTC.

This clonotype was recorded at least ten times. The CDR3 coding sequence is TGTGCCAGCAGTGAATATGGCGGGAGAACCGGAAATGAGCAGTTCTTC. Protein product: CASSEYGGRTGNEQFF. This chain uses TRBV25-1 with TRBJ2-1; 7 positions match TRBD2. Trimming cost V 0 bases and J 7 bases; bases outside gene matches: 9. CDR3 length: 16 amino acids. Germline assignment: CDR1 MGHDK and CDR2 SYGVNS.